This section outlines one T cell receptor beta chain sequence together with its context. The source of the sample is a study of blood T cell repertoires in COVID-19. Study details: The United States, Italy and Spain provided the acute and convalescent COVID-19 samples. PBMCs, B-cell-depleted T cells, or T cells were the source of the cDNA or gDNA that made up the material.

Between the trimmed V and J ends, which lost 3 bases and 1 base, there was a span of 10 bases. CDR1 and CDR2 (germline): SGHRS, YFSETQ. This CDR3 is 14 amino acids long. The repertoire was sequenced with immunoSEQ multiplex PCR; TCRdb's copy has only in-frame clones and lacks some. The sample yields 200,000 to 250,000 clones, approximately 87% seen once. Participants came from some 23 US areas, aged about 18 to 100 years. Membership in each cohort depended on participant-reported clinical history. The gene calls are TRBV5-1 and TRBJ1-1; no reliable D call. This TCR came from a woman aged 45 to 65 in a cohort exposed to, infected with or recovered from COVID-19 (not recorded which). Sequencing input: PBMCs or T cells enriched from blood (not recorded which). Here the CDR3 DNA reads TGCGCCAGCAGCTGGGAGGGAGAGAACACTGAAGCTTTCTTT. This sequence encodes CASSWEGENTEAFF.